Presented here are 5 T cell receptor beta chains from one specimen sequenced in a study of CD8 T cells in ankylosing spondylitis. General observations from the study: It appeared that ankylosing spondylitis blood was characterized by a TCR beta motif of several highly homologous variants.

One entry per CDR3 protein, called by TCRdb with MiXCR from the 5' RACE reads. The sample holds about 510,000 distinct CDR3 sequences, 5.3% seen once. Their specific antigens are unknown. Sequencing input: blood, either unsorted or a sorted T cell fraction (not recorded which). These receptors all come from a male donor with ankylosing spondylitis.

This clonotype occurred many times. This chain links TRBV6-2 or TRBV6-3 with TRBJ2-7; the D is unclear. Trimming took off 0 bases at V and 9 bases at J, with 9 bases between the two ends. Germline values: CDR1 MNHEY, CDR2 SVGEGT. The CDR3 extends over 12 amino acids. CDR3 nucleotide sequence: TGTGCCAGCAGTTACTCGCTGAGCAGGCAGTACTTC. This codes for CASSYSLSRQYF.

This clonotype has ten or more counts. The V and J genes are TRBV25-1 and TRBJ1-1; TRBD1 matches at 9 bases. Germline CDR1 is MGHDK and CDR2 is SYGVNS. V trimming: 3 bases; J trimming: 6 bases; junction bases outside the gene matches: 8. This CDR3 contains 15 residues. The CDR3, as DNA: TGTGCCAGCAGTGACTCGGACAGGGGTGCGTCTGAAGCTTTCTTT. This translates into CASSDSDRGASEAFF.

This clonotype has only a few counts. The chain combines TRBV5-5 with TRBJ1-2, with TRBD1 matching over 9 bases. Germline V lookup: CDR1 SGHKS, CDR2 YYEKEE (reference sequence). V lost 4 bases to trimming and J lost 8 bases; unmatched junction nucleotides: 12. This CDR3 is 15 amino acids long. CDR3 DNA: TGTGCCAGCAGCCGTACCGGGACAGGGTTGCGGGGCTACACCTTC. Translated, it gives CASSRTGTGLRGYTF.

The genes are TRBV5-6 and TRBJ1-4; D is ambiguous. Germline CDR1 SGHDT, CDR2 YYEEEE. V lost 0 bases and J 4 bases, leaving 7 bases between the germline ends. The CDR3 is 14 residues long. The CDR3 DNA reads as TGTGCCAGCAGCTTGGGGCGGGTTAATGAAAAACTGTTTTTT. As protein: CASSLGRVNEKLFF.

This clonotype was recorded at least ten times. The chain employs TRBV10-3 and TRBJ1-5; D possibly corresponds to TRBD1 (5 bases). Germline V gene data show CDR1 as ENHRY and CDR2 as SYGVKD. The V end was cut by 1 base, the J end by 7 bases, with 14 bases between. The CDR3 has 15 residues. The CDR3 region is CAISEFRDGAQPQHF. The CDR3 DNA reads as TGTGCCATCAGTGAGTTCCGGGACGGCGCGCAGCCCCAGCATTTT.